This T cell receptor (beta chain) came from a study of blood T cell repertoires in COVID-19. The study assigned cohorts using participant-reported clinical history. The CDR3 is 15 amino acids. Germline V gene data show CDR1 as LNHDA and CDR2 as SQIVND (reference sequence). V was clipped by 6 bases and J by 7 bases; unmatched bases: 11. The protocol was immunoSEQ multiplex PCR, while the TCRdb copy is restricted to in-frame clones and leaves out a portion. The sample lists around 20,000 clones; around 88% were seen once. This rearrangement joins TRBV19 to TRBJ2-4; TRBD2 agrees at 8 bases. Sequencing was carried out using PBMCs or T cells enriched from blood (not recorded which). The TCR originated in a woman aged 25 to 39 who had recovered from COVID-19. CDR3 bases: TGTGCCAGTAGCCCTCTCCGGGGGGGCCGGAACATTCAGTACTTC. Its translation is CASSPLRGGRNIQYF.